The clone carrying this TCR beta chain was observed many times. What it binds is unknown. Using its own MiXCR run on the RACE reads, TCRdb lists one record per CDR3 protein. The profile shows about 140,000 distinct CDR3 sequences, approximately 12% of them singletons. The sample is drawn from a study of human T cells and chemical hapten exposure. Study outcomes and limitations: No alteration of TCRs above 1 in 1000 frequency was seen with DPC sensitization.

Time point defined: patch test 2, 6 weeks after DPC sensitization. The treatment: therapeutic diphenylcyclopropenone sensitization with weekly scalp DPC. V lost 5 bases to trimming and J lost 2 bases; unmatched junction nucleotides: 6. The germline gives CDR1 MNHEY, CDR2 SMNVEV (reference sequence). The CDR3 totals 14 residues. The chain couples TRBV27 to TRBJ2-7, with 7 bases that match TRBD1. This receptor was taken from a woman aged 45-65 years with alopecia areata. Some clones in this sample may be carry-over from other donors' samples. Here the sequenced sample was whole blood, taken in connection with sensitization to the hapten diphenylcyclopropenone (DPC). The CDR3 region is CASSARQGAYEQYF. CDR3 in DNA: TGTGCCAGCAGTGCGCGACAGGGAGCCTACGAGCAGTACTTC.